This T cell receptor beta chain derives from a study of monozygotic twins with inflammatory bowel disease. Concerning this clonotype itself: Its antigen is currently unknown.

Study findings and constraints: Discrimination among different T cell subtypes was not achievable. Reduced clonotype sharing with other individuals was observed in IBD patients relative to healthy twins, especially with disease activity. Whether twins were concordant or discordant made no difference to repertoire similarity, possibly from limited power.

CDR1 and CDR2 from the germline V gene are LNHDA and SQIVND (reference sequence). There are 14 residues in the CDR3. Blood was drawn once per donor, and each sample measured under 3 ml. After re-calling the 5' RACE reads, TCRdb lists one entry per CDR3 protein, DNA absent. The sample totals more than 110,000 distinct CDR3 sequences. Sample: blood. The receptor was isolated from a human donor with ulcerative colitis or Crohn's disease, or a healthy co-twin of an affected twin (not recorded which). The genes are TRBV19 and TRBJ1-1. CDR3: CASSRGQPTLEAFF.